This T cell receptor beta chain emerged from a study of Ad26.COV2.S vaccination and SARS-CoV-2 variants. In the study overall: In the study, Ad26.COV2.S was injected intramuscularly once, or twice 56 days apart.

Treatment defined: roughly 20 received Ad26.COV2.S at low or high dose, single or two shots; 5 received placebo; per-sample allocation not given. Specimens were obtained on day 63 following the first vaccine or placebo injection. The protocol was immunoSEQ multiplex PCR, while the TCRdb copy is restricted to in-frame clones and leaves out a portion. The sample includes some 390,000 clones, around 91% of them seen just once. V shed 6 bases, J shed 2 bases, and the junction held 11 bases outside the gene matches. CDR3 length equals 16 residues. The V gene's germline CDR1 is ENHRY and CDR2 SYGVKD. Specimen: peripheral blood, collected in a trial of Ad26.COV2.S vaccine versus placebo. The chain recombines TRBV10-3 with TRBJ2-3; 7 bases align to TRBD1. The TCR comes from a person aged 18-65 years who received the Ad26.COV2.S COVID-19 vaccine or a placebo. The DNA for the CDR3 is TGTGCCATCAGGATAACCGGGACAGCTACCACAGATACGCAGTATTTT. Amino acids: CAIRITGTATTDTQYF.